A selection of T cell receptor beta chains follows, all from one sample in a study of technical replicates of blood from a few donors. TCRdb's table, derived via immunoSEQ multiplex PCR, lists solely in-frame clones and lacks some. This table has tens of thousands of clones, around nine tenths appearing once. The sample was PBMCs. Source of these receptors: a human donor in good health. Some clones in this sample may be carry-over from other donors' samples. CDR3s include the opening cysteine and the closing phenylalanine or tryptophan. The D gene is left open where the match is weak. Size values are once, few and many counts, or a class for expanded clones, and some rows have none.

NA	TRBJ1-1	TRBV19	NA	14	CATLAQGKNTEAFF	TGTGCCACCCTCGCCCAGGGTAAGAACACTGAAGCTTTCTTT
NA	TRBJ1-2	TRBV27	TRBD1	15	CASSSIGQGSPGYTF	TGTGCCAGCAGTTCGATTGGACAGGGGTCTCCGGGCTACACCTTC
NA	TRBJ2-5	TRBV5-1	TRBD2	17	CASSLAPPGGRRETQYF	TGCGCCAGCAGCCTGGCCCCCCCGGGGGGGAGGCGAGAGACCCAGTACTTC
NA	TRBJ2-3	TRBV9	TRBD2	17	CASSQRTSGGAIDTQYF	TGTGCCAGCAGCCAAAGGACTAGCGGGGGGGCCATAGATACGCAGTATTTT
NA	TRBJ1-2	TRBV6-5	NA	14	CASSYSGRGYGYTF	TGTGCCAGCAGTTACTCCGGAAGGGGCTATGGCTACACCTTC
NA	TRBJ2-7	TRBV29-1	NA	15	CSVEDRVQGSHEQYF	TGCAGCGTTGAAGATAGGGTCCAGGGGTCCCACGAGCAGTACTTC
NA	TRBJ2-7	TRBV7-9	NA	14	CASSLADRGYEQYF	TGTGCCAGCAGCTTAGCAGACCGAGGCTACGAGCAGTACTTC
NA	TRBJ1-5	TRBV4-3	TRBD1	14	CASSPGQNNQPQHF	TGCGCCAGCAGCCCGGGACAGAACAATCAGCCCCAGCATTTT
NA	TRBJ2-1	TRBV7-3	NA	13	CASSFEAPNEQFF	TGTGCCAGCAGCTTTGAAGCGCCGAATGAGCAGTTCTTC
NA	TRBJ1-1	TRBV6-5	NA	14	CASSYVGADTEAFF	TGTGCCAGCAGTTACGTAGGCGCGGACACTGAAGCTTTCTTT
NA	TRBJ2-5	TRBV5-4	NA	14	CASSLARGTETQYF	TGTGCCAGCAGCTTGGCTCGAGGTACTGAGACCCAGTACTTC
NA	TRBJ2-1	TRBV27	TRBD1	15	CASSLGQGAYNEQFF	TGTGCCAGCAGTTTAGGACAGGGGGCCTACAATGAGCAGTTCTTC
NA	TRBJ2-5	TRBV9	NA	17	CASSPLRVLPQGETQYF	TGTGCCAGCAGCCCCCTCCGGGTCCTTCCCCAGGGAGAGACCCAGTACTTC
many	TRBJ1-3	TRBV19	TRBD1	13	CASSGTGGNTIYF	TGTGCCAGTAGTGGGACAGGGGGAAACACCATATATTTT
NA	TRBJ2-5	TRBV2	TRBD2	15	CASTNVAGGGETQYF	TGTGCCAGCACTAACGTTGCGGGGGGGGGAGAGACCCAGTACTTC